A single sample gave rise to the 24 T cell receptor beta chains below, sequenced in a study of T cells in Graves' hyperthyroidism and ophthalmopathy. What was amplified from RNA transcripts were TCR beta CDR3 regions. The study used the HTBI primer set for a first-round RT-PCR of the TCR CDR3. TCRdb re-called the multiplex PCR reads with MiXCR, one entry per CDR3 protein. Here the sample spans under 550,000 distinct CDR3 sequences, roughly 21% being singletons. Sequenced sample: blood. The receptor set was obtained from a man aged 35 to 55 with Graves' ophthalmopathy.

About this clonotype itself: This may be a read error: a much more frequent sequence differs by one nucleotide. In this CDR3 the conserved last residue, phenylalanine or tryptophan, is missing, so a read error is likely. CDR3: CASSARQGHTEAFL. CDR3 bases: TGTGCCAGCAGCGCTCGACAGGGACACACTGAAGCTTTCCTT. V and J are TRBV6-2 or TRBV6-3 and TRBJ1-1; 7 bases are shared with TRBD1. Trimming cost V 6 bases and J 3 bases; bases outside gene matches: 7. The CDR3 spans 14 residues. The V gene's germline CDR1 is MNHEY and CDR2 SVGEGT.

The chain employs TRBV7-6 and TRBJ1-1; D not resolved. V shed 5 bases and J shed 6 bases, with 16 bases lying between them. This CDR3 is built from 14 residues. In germline, CDR1 is SGHVS, CDR2 FNYEAQ. CDR3 loop: CASSAGSTRAEAFF. CDR3 nucleotides: TGTGCCAGCAGCGCGGGCTCAACTAGGGCTGAAGCTTTCTTT.

This clonotype came up many times. The chain carries TRBV7-2 and TRBJ1-5, with 8 bases lining up with TRBD1. The CDR3 contains 15 residues. CDR1 and CDR2 (germline): SGHTA, FQGNSA. With V trimmed by 6 bases and J by 2 bases, 6 bases remained unmatched. Written as DNA, the CDR3 is TGTGCCAGCAGTCCCATGACAGGGGGCAATCAGCCCCAGCATTTT. Translation gives CASSPMTGGNQPQHF.

This clonotype was seen repeatedly, ten times or more. This chain links TRBV28 with TRBJ1-1; D gene uncertain. CDR3 length: 14 residues. V lost 2 bases, J lost 1 base, and 8 bases lay in between. CDR1 is MDHEN, CDR2 SYDVKM, per germline. CDR3 loop: CASSLVVENTEAFF. The CDR3 DNA reads TGTGCCAGCAGTTTAGTGGTTGAGAACACTGAAGCTTTCTTT. Filled out from reference TRBV28 and TRBJ1-1, the complete variable domain reads DVKVTQSSRYLVKRTGEKVFLECVQDMDHENMFWYRQDPGLGLRLIYFSYDVKMKEKGDIPEGYSVSREKKERFSLILESASTNQTSMYLCASSLVVENTEAFFGQGTRLTVV.

This clonotype appeared a single time. One end of the junction varies from germline; a read error may be responsible. V is TRBV6-5 and J is TRBJ1-3; D not certain. CDR1 and CDR2 (germline): MNHEY, SVGAGI. CDR3 length: 13 amino acids. The CDR3 spells CASSYSRGNTIYF. The CDR3, as DNA: TGTGCCAGCAGCTACTCAAGAGGAAACACCATATATTTT.

This clonotype has more than one count but fewer than ten. One junction end disagrees with the germline gene, perhaps due to a read error. The chain joins TRBV6-1 to TRBJ2-5, with 10 positions matching TRBD2. Germline CDR1 and CDR2: MNHNS and SASEGT. The CDR3 runs to 17 residues. The CDR3 DNA reads as TGTGCCAGCACTGAACCCGTAGCGGGGGGCCAACAAGAGACCCAGTACTTC. This encodes CASTEPVAGGQQETQYF.

This clonotype was observed once. The chain joins TRBV6-2 or TRBV6-3 to TRBJ1-4, with 7 bases identical to TRBD1. Germline trimming cut 4 bases from V and 3 bases from J; bases unmatched to any gene: 8. This CDR3 spans 16 amino acids. Germline CDR1 MNHEY, CDR2 SVGEGT. For the CDR3, the DNA is TGTGCCAGCAGTTGGGACAGCACGAACCCTAATGAAAAACTGTTTTTT. Translating gives CASSWDSTNPNEKLFF.

This clonotype was recorded a few times. This chain connects TRBV30 to TRBJ1-5; 8 nucleotides line up with TRBD1. The CDR3 consists of 16 residues. Germline assignment: CDR1 GTSNPN and CDR2 SVGIG (reference sequence). The trim removed 1 base at V and 2 bases at J, leaving 7 bases unmatched. The CDR3 nucleotides are TGTGCCTGGAGTGGCCTTGGGACAGGACGCAATCAGCCCCAGCATTTT. As protein: CAWSGLGTGRNQPQHF.

This clonotype was found a few times. J is TRBJ2-3 and V is TRBV7-9, with no clear D. The CDR3 is 12 residues long. V was trimmed by 5 bases and J by 6 bases, leaving 9 bases between them. Germline CDR1 is SEHNR and CDR2 is FQNEAQ (reference sequence). Here the CDR3 reads CASSLTHDTQYF. DNA for the CDR3: TGTGCCAGCAGCCTAACCCACGATACGCAGTATTTT.

The genes are TRBV24-1 and TRBJ2-2; D remains unclear. V dropped 5 bases and J dropped 7 bases, with 4 bases sitting between them. CDR3 length: 11 amino acids. The germline CDR1 and CDR2 sequences are KGHDR and SFDVKD. CDR3 sequence reads: CATSVGGELFF. The CDR3 DNA reads as TGTGCCACCAGTGTTGGCGGGGAGCTGTTTTTT.

This chain connects TRBV12-3 or TRBV12-4 to TRBJ2-5; 11 bases are a match to TRBD2. V lost 2 bases to trimming and J lost 4 bases; unmatched junction nucleotides: 3. The CDR3 has 15 residues. CDR3: CASSLRLAGGETQYF. CDR3 sequence (DNA): TGTGCCAGCAGTTTACGGCTAGCGGGAGGAGAGACCCAGTACTTC.

The V gene is TRBV11-2, the J gene TRBJ2-2; 7 bases match TRBD2. Germline lookup yields CDR1 SGHAT and CDR2 FQNNGV. The CDR3 has 15 amino acids. The V and J ends lost 6 bases and 0 bases, in that order; junction bases with no gene match: 4. CDR3: CASSGGVSNTGELFF. Here the CDR3 DNA reads TGTGCCAGCAGTGGGGGGGTCTCGAACACCGGGGAGCTGTTTTTT.

This clonotype was seen only a few times. The V and J genes are TRBV28 and TRBJ2-3, with 9 bases that match TRBD2. V shed 4 bases and J 4 bases; nucleotides not matched to a gene: 9. The CDR3 runs 16 residues. CDR1 and CDR2 (germline): MDHEN, SYDVKM. The CDR3 sequence is CASSSRRREGADTQYF. For the CDR3, the DNA is TGTGCCAGCAGTTCCCGCCGGCGGGAGGGAGCAGATACGCAGTATTTT.

This clonotype was counted only a few times. V usage is TRBV29-1 and J usage is TRBJ2-7, with 7 bases that match TRBD2. This CDR3 has 15 amino acids. J gave up 2 bases and V 3 bases, and 10 bases lay outside the gene matches. Germline V CDR1 and CDR2: SQVTM, ANQGSEA. CDR3 in DNA: TGCAGCGTTGAGCTAGCGGAGAGAGGTACCTACGAGCAGTACTTC. Protein product: CSVELAERGTYEQYF.

This clonotype was seen at least ten times. This chain links TRBV6-2 or TRBV6-3 with TRBJ2-3; D is ambiguous. This CDR3 comprises 12 residues. V was clipped by 6 bases and J by 3 bases, with 7 bases between them. Looked up from germline, CDR1 is MNHEY and CDR2 is SVGEGT. The CDR3 bases are TGTGCCAGCAGCCGAACAACAGATACGCAGTATTTT. Protein product: CASSRTTDTQYF.

The V call is TRBV7-9, the J call TRBJ2-2, with D perhaps TRBD1 (6 bases). Germline V gene sequence: CDR1 SEHNR, CDR2 FQNEAQ (reference sequence). There are 15 residues in the CDR3. Trimming took off 4 bases at V and 6 bases at J, with 15 bases between the two ends. This CDR3 is CASSSGTKNAGELFF. DNA for the CDR3: TGTGCCAGCAGCTCGGGGACAAAAAACGCCGGGGAGCTGTTTTTT. Variable domain in full (rest from reference TRBV7-9 and TRBJ2-2): DTGVSQNPRHKITKRGQNVTFRCDPISEHNRLYWYRQTLGQGPEFLTYFQNEAQLEKSRLLSDRFSAERPKGSFSTLEIQRTEQGDSAMYLCASSSGTKNAGELFFGEGSRLTVL.

The J gene is TRBJ2-2, the V gene TRBV25-1, with a tentative D call TRBD1 (6 bases). V lost 4 bases and J lost 0, with 12 bases in between. The length of the CDR3 is 16 residues. Germline CDR1 and CDR2: MGHDK and SYGVNS. The CDR3 region is CASSAPGQPNTGELFF. CDR3 DNA: TGTGCCAGCAGTGCCCCGGGACAACCGAACACCGGGGAGCTGTTTTTT.

To note about this clonotype: A read error is possible here, since a much larger clone lies one base away. The chain carries TRBV6-1 and TRBJ2-1, with 8 bases matching TRBD2. This CDR3 spans 14 amino acids. Germline values: CDR1 MNHNS, CDR2 SASEGT. CDR3 sequence reads: CASSTRGGKNGQFF. CDR3 DNA sequence: TGTGCCAGCAGTACCCGGGGGGGGAAGAATGGGCAGTTCTTC.

In the case of this clonotype: This clone may be a read error of a much larger clone one base away. This rearrangement joins TRBV7-8 to TRBJ1-4; 7 nucleotides agree with TRBD1. This CDR3 is 13 amino acids long. Germline loops: CDR1 SGHVS, CDR2 FQNEAQ. CDR3 loop: CASSRDSNEELFF. Here the CDR3 DNA reads TGTGCCAGCAGCCGGGACAGTAATGAAGAACTGTTTTTT. Full variable domain (rest looked up from reference TRBV7-8 and TRBJ1-4): GAGVSQSPRYKVAKRGQDVALRCDPISGHVSLFWYQQALGQGPEFLTYFQNEAQLDKSGLPSDRFFAERPEGSVSTLKIQRTQQEDSAVYLCASSRDSNEELFFGSGTQLSVL.

This clonotype has more than one count but fewer than ten. The chain carries TRBV12-3 or TRBV12-4 and TRBJ2-3, with D possibly TRBD1 on 5 matching bases. V lost 5 bases, J lost 0 bases, and 9 bases lay in between. This CDR3 spans 14 amino acids. The CDR3 DNA reads TGTGCCAGCAGTGCCAGACAGAGCACAGATACGCAGTATTTT. Translating gives CASSARQSTDTQYF.

The genes are TRBV19 and TRBJ2-1; 8 bases match TRBD2. The V gene end was trimmed by 10 bases and the J gene end by 6 bases; junction bases not matched to a gene: 14. This CDR3 contains 15 residues. In germline, CDR1 is LNHDA, CDR2 SQIVND (reference sequence). CDR3 nucleotides: TGTGCCACCCTCGAGAGCGGGGGCCTCTTCAATGAGCAGTTCTTC. The encoded protein is CATLESGGLFNEQFF. Supplemented by reference TRBV19 and TRBJ2-1, the full variable domain reads DGGITQSPKYLFRKEGQNVTLSCEQNLNHDAMYWYRQDPGQGLRLIYYSQIVNDFQKGDIAEGYSVSREKKESFPLTVTSAQKNPTAFYLCATLESGGLFNEQFFGPGTRLTVL.

In its sample, this clonotype was seen a few times. This chain uses TRBV10-3 with TRBJ1-1; D might be TRBD1 (5 bases). From germline, CDR1 is ENHRY and CDR2 SYGVKD. The CDR3 length is 14 residues. Trimming left V 4 bases short and J 6 bases short, with 15 bases between. CDR3 region: CAISVGAKGPEAFF. CDR3 sequence (DNA): TGTGCCATCAGTGTAGGGGCTAAGGGTCCTGAAGCTTTCTTT.

The chain joins TRBV20-1 to TRBJ1-2; D unresolved. Germline assignment: CDR1 DFQATT and CDR2 SNEGSKA (reference sequence). This CDR3 contains 11 residues. V gave up 0 bases and J gave up 5 bases, with 4 bases separating them. CDR3 amino acids: CSARDGYGYTF. CDR3 coding DNA: TGCAGTGCTAGAGACGGTTATGGCTACACCTTC.

This clonotype was counted many times. The J gene is TRBJ2-1, the V gene TRBV2; D gene unclear. Germline CDR1 SNHLY, CDR2 FYNNEI. V was trimmed by 7 bases and J by 7 bases, leaving 20 bases between them. This CDR3 is built from 15 residues. In DNA, the CDR3 is TGTGCCAGCACAGTTATCAAGGGCCCAAGGAATGAGCAGTTCTTC. It codes for CASTVIKGPRNEQFF. The full variable domain, completed using reference TRBV2 and TRBJ2-1, is EPEVTQTPSHQVTQMGQEVILRCVPISNHLYFYWYRQILGQKVEFLVSFYNNEISEKSEIFDDQFSVERPDGSNFTLKIRSTKLEDSAMYFCASTVIKGPRNEQFFGPGTRLTVL.